The 9 T cell receptor beta chains below were found in one sample sequenced in a study of tumor-infiltrating lymphocytes in primary liver carcinoma (dated by TCRdb to about 2017). RNA from unsorted whole blood was extracted with TRIzol reagent, and germline DNA was obtained with the DNeasy Blood & Tissue kit. TCRdb records Illumina HiSeq 2500 as the sequencer. TCRbeta-specific cDNA was reverse-transcribed from about 500 ng total RNA using a constant-region primer and ProtoScript II reverse transcriptase. Three nested multiplex PCR rounds, following a slightly modified ARM-PCR procedure, were used to build the TCRbeta libraries. Each of the first two PCR rounds ran for about 9 cycles and used multiplex TRBV1-TRBV30 forward primers together with a Cbeta reverse primer. TCRdb's own reprocessing of the public reads used fastp at Q25 and MiXCR and kept productive beta chains. Entries are consolidated by CDR3 protein sequence, retaining the most common genes and DNA. This sample holds 300,000 to 350,000 distinct CDR3 sequences; about 61% were observed only once. Roughly 6.5% of the sample belongs to the ten largest clones.

Material: peripheral blood. These receptors were collected from a man aged 35 to 55 with primary liver carcinoma and hepatitis B virus infection.

Comment on this clonotype: This is likely a read error, given that the CDR3 carries no conserved phenylalanine or tryptophan at its end. The J gene is TRBJ2-2, the V gene TRBV11-1; 7 bases fit TRBD2. V lost 7 bases and J lost 6; bases outside the gene matches: 8. Germline V CDR1 and CDR2: SGHAT, FQDESV (reference sequence). This CDR3 region has 14 residues. CDR3 coding DNA: TGTGCCAGCAACGGGTCTCGGGGGGCCGGGGAGCTGTTTTCT. The encoded protein is CASNGSRGAGELFS.

As concerns this clonotype: This may stem from a read error, because a much larger clone lies one nucleotide away. This chain joins TRBV10-1 and TRBJ2-1, with a possible D match to TRBD2 (5 bases). This CDR3 has 14 amino acids. Germline CDR1 reads WNHNN; CDR2 reads SYGVQD (reference sequence). V was shortened by 5 bases and J by 8 bases, with 16 bases between the two germline ends. The CDR3 reads CASSPGKELDEQFF. The CDR3 DNA follows: TGCGCCAGCAGTCCCGGGAAGGAGTTGGATGAGCAGTTCTTC.

Comment on this clonotype: A read error may explain this, as a much larger clone is one base away. CDR3 DNA: TGTGCCAGCAGGACGACGGTTGAGCGGTTCTTC. It specifies CASRTTVERFF. The chain is built from TRBV6-2 or TRBV6-3 and TRBJ2-1; the D is unclear. Germline V CDR1 and CDR2: MNHEY, SVGEGT. This CDR3 is 11 amino acids long.

Of note for this clonotype: In this CDR3 the conserved last residue, phenylalanine or tryptophan, is missing, so a read error is likely. V gene TRBV6-1 combines with J gene TRBJ2-7; no firm D call. This CDR3 region has 13 residues. Germline-derived CDR1 and CDR2 are MNHNS and SASEGT. V gave up 5 bases and J gave up 2 bases, with 10 bases separating them. CDR3 loop: CASSNQATYEQYI. The CDR3 DNA follows: TGTGCCAGCAGTAACCAGGCAACCTACGAGCAGTACATC.

As regards this clonotype: This may be a read error: a much more frequent sequence differs by one nucleotide. This rearrangement joins TRBV10-3 to TRBJ2-7, with 7 bases identical to TRBD1. Germline V lookup: CDR1 ENHRY, CDR2 SYGVKD. V gave up 4 bases and J gave up 9 bases; unmatched junction bases: 3. This CDR3 comprises 11 residues. Here the CDR3 DNA reads TGTGCCATCAGTGCGGACAGGTCGCAGTACTTC. This encodes CAISADRSQYF.

The sample holds a few counts of this clonotype. V is TRBV12-3 or TRBV12-4 and J is TRBJ2-7, with 8 bases aligning to TRBD2. The CDR3 extends over 16 amino acids. The ends lost 7 bases at V and 1 base at J; junction bases unmatched: 12. The CDR3 DNA reads as TGTGCCAGCACCCCCTACGGGAGGGAGAGTTCCTACGAGCAGTACTTC. Translating it yields CASTPYGRESSYEQYF.

As regards this clonotype: The junction departs from the called germline gene at one end, perhaps through a read error. The chain couples TRBV4-3 to TRBJ2-1; D possibly corresponds to TRBD2 (6 bases). Germline CDR1 LGHNA, CDR2 YSLEER. The CDR3 extends over 20 amino acids. The CDR3 is CASSQTYHSVGGLVYYEQFF. The CDR3 DNA reads TGCGCCAGCAGCCAAACCTACCACTCCGTGGGAGGATTGGTCTACTATGAGCAGTTCTTC.

This clonotype was detected many times. V gene TRBV6-1 combines with J gene TRBJ2-7; TRBD1 agrees at 10 bases. CDR1 is MNHNS, CDR2 SASEGT, per germline. This CDR3 has 15 residues. Trimming at V came to 5 bases and at J to 2 bases, leaving 6 bases not matched to a gene. CDR3 nucleotide sequence: TGTGCCAGCAGTATGGAGACAGGGGGCCCCTACGAGCAGTACTTC. It encodes CASSMETGGPYEQYF.

Note on this clonotype: A junction boundary mismatches the germline segment, possibly from a read error. The V call is TRBV6-2 or TRBV6-3, the J call TRBJ2-1; D may be TRBD2 (6 bases). Germline CDR1 MNHEY, CDR2 SVGEGT. The CDR3 has 14 residues. The CDR3: CTSSYVVAVNEQLF. In DNA, the CDR3 is TGTACCAGCAGTTACGTGGTAGCGGTCAATGAGCAGTTGTTC.